Listed here is a single T cell receptor beta chain. Libraries were prepared by immunoSEQ multiplex PCR; TCRdb keeps only in-frame clonotypes and omits some of them. The sample shows 80,000 to 90,000 clones, about nine tenths of them seen only once. This sample was included in a study of T cells after somatic rescue of genetic block. Germline V gene sequence: CDR1 LNHDA, CDR2 SQIVND (reference sequence). Trimming cost V 3 bases and J 5 bases, with 19 bases left between them. This CDR3 is 16 amino acids long. The specimen sequenced was peripheral blood mononuclear cells (PBMCs). The origin of this receptor is a woman aged 18-35 years. The chain uses TRBV19 and TRBJ1-1, with D tentatively TRBD1 (6 bases). The CDR3 DNA reads TGTGCCAGTAGTATGCCCAGGGGCCCTGGGGGAACTGAAGCTTTCTTT. Encoded protein: CASSMPRGPGGTEAFF.